Below are 8 T cell receptor beta chains sequenced from a single sample in a study of CD8 T cells in Susac syndrome. The RNA, about 0.5 to 1 ug, was put through reverse transcription using random hexamers. TCRdb reanalysed the immunoSEQ multiplex PCR reads using MiXCR and keeps one entry per CDR3 protein. The repertoire includes 150,000 or so distinct CDR3 sequences, around 95% of them detected once, and roughly 0.16% sits in the top ten. The sample comprised CD4+ T cells from PBMCs. The source is a human donor with Susac syndrome.

J is TRBJ1-1 and V is TRBV20-1; D gene unclear. The CDR3 is 12 residues long. Looked up from germline, CDR1 is DFQATT and CDR2 is SNEGSKA (reference sequence). Deletions cut 8 bases from V and 1 base from J, with 11 bases between. The CDR3 sequence is CSSPTTNTEAFF. The CDR3 coding sequence is TGCAGTTCGCCGACGACGAACACTGAAGCTTTCTTT.

This chain connects TRBV18 to TRBJ2-3; the D is unclear. Per the germline V gene, CDR1 is KGHSH and CDR2 is LQKENI. V lost 5 bases and J lost 4, with 7 bases in between. This CDR3 is built from 12 residues. This CDR3 reads CASSALPDTQYF. CDR3 DNA sequence: TGTGCCAGCTCAGCCCTTCCAGATACGCAGTATTTT.

This rearrangement joins TRBV4-1 to TRBJ2-7; D perhaps matches TRBD1 (6 bases). V lost 5 bases to trimming and J lost 3 bases, with 17 bases between them. The CDR3 spans 15 residues. CDR1 is MGHRA and CDR2 is YSYEKL in the germline V gene. CDR3 sequence reads: CASSTTGIENYEQYF. The DNA for the CDR3 is TGCGCCAGCAGCACGACAGGCATCGAAAACTACGAGCAGTACTTC.

CDR3 DNA sequence: TGTGCCAGCAACCGAGCGGGGCGCACCTACAATGAGCAGTTCTTC. Its protein is CASNRAGRTYNEQFF. The chain couples TRBV7-8 to TRBJ2-1; 7 nucleotides agree with TRBD2. J gave up 2 bases and V 7 bases, and 8 bases lay outside the gene matches. This CDR3 is built from 15 residues. CDR1 is SGHVS and CDR2 is FQNEAQ in the germline V gene.

This chain links TRBV6-5 with TRBJ1-2; D perhaps matches TRBD1 (6 bases). The CDR3 contains 15 residues. Germline-derived CDR1 and CDR2 are MNHEY and SVGAGI. Trimming took off 2 bases at V and 6 bases at J, with 16 bases between the two ends. The CDR3 region is CASSYPGVPFHGYTF. DNA of the CDR3: TGTGCCAGCAGTTACCCAGGGGTCCCCTTCCATGGCTACACCTTC.

The chain has TRBV10-3 and TRBJ2-7, with D possibly TRBD1 on 6 matching bases. The CDR3 is 15 residues long. V dropped 6 bases and J dropped 7 bases, with 22 bases sitting between them. Germline loops: CDR1 ENHRY, CDR2 SYGVKD. The CDR3 sequence is CAIRRTVPGVGEQYF. CDR3 bases: TGTGCCATCAGGAGGACAGTCCCAGGGGTAGGGGAGCAGTACTTC.

The chain recombines TRBV19 with TRBJ2-2, with D possibly TRBD2 on 7 matching bases. V lost 7 bases to trimming and J lost 8 bases, with 14 bases between them. The V gene's germline CDR1 is LNHDA and CDR2 SQIVND (reference sequence). The CDR3 is 13 residues long. CDR3 loop: CASTAGATGELFF. The CDR3 bases are TGTGCCAGTACGGCGGGGGCCACGGGGGAGCTGTTTTTT. Drawing the rest from reference TRBV19 and TRBJ2-2, the complete variable domain is DGGITQSPKYLFRKEGQNVTLSCEQNLNHDAMYWYRQDPGQGLRLIYYSQIVNDFQKGDIAEGYSVSREKKESFPLTVTSAQKNPTAFYLCASTAGATGELFFGEGSRLTVL.

The V gene is TRBV20-1, the J gene TRBJ2-2; the D is unclear. Trimming took off 3 bases at V and 7 bases at J, with 9 bases between the two ends. This CDR3 is 12 amino acids long. The germline V gene encodes CDR1 DFQATT and CDR2 SNEGSKA (reference sequence). CDR3 region: CSARADHGELFF. CDR3 nucleotide sequence: TGCAGTGCTAGGGCCGATCACGGGGAGCTGTTTTTT.